This paragraph covers one T cell receptor (beta chain) sequence. The antigen is not known. These data are taken from a study of response to subunit inactivated influenza vaccine. TCRdb reprocessed the RT-PCR reads with MiXCR, giving one entry per CDR3 protein. The sample records over 150,000 distinct CDR3 sequences, around 11% being singletons. Regarding the study as a whole: With each seasonal influenza vaccination, the authors suggested, few new T cells are recruited.

CDR1 and CDR2 (germline): SGHVS, FNYEAQ. The CDR3 totals 15 residues. Trimming shortened V by 8 bases and J by 0 bases, and 15 bases separated the two germline ends. The source was CD8+ T cells sorted from PBMCs, collected less than 30 months after vaccination. J is TRBJ2-3 and V is TRBV7-6, with D possibly TRBD2 on 6 matching bases. The sequence came from a man in his fifties or sixties who received an inactivated influenza vaccine. The CDR3: CASGPEGTSTDTQYF. As DNA, the CDR3 is TGTGCCAGCGGTCCGGAGGGGACTAGCACAGATACGCAGTATTTT.